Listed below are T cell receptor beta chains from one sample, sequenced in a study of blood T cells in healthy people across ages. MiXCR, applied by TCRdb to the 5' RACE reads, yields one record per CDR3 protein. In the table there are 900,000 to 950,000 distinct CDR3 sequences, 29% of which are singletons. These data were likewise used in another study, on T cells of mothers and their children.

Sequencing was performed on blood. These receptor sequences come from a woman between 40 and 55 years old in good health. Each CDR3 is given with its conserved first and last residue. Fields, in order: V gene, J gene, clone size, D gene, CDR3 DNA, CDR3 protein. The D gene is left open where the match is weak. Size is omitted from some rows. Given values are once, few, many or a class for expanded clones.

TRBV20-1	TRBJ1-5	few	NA	TGCAGTGCTAGAGATCTTGTCAAGACCCTGGAAGGGCCCCAGCATTTT	CSARDLVKTLEGPQHF
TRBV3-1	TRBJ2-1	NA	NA	TGTGCCAGCAGCCAACATGGTTACGAGCAGTTCTTC	CASSQHGYEQFF
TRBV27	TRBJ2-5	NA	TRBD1	TGTGCCAGCAAACAGGGGGCATCCTACGGGCAGTACTTC	CASKQGASYGQYF
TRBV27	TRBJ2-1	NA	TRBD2	TGTGCCAGCAGCTTTAGGGTAGCGGGGGAACTAGCCTACAATGAGCAGTTCTTC	CASSFRVAGELAYNEQFF
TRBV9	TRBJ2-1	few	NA	TGTGCCAGCAGCCCCCAGGGATATGAGCAGTTCTTC	CASSPQGYEQFF
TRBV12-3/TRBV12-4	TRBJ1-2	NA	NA	TGTGCCAGCAGTCCCCAGCGATCCGTCTATGGCTACACCTTC	CASSPQRSVYGYTF
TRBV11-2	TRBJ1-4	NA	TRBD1	TGTGCCAGCAGCACCACAGGGGGCAATGAAAAACTGTTTTTT	CASSTTGGNEKLFF
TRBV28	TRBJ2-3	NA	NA	TGTGCCAGCATGACAGCGGGCTTCCGCCCAGATACGCAGTATTTT	CASMTAGFRPDTQYF
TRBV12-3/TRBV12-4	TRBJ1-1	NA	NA	TGTGCCGGCAGTTTGTGGGGGGGCACTGAAGCTTTCTTT	CAGSLWGGTEAFF
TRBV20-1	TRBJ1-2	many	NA	TGCAGTGCTAGAACGTACAGGGATGGCTACACCTTC	CSARTYRDGYTF
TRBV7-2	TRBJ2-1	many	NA	TGTGCCAGCAGCAGAACACAGGGTCGGAGTGAGCAGTTCTTC	CASSRTQGRSEQFF
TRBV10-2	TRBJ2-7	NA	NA	TGCGCCAGCAGTGATGGCGGGGCAAGCTCCTACGAGCAGTACTTC	CASSDGGASSYEQYF
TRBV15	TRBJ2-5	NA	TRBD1	TGTGCCACCAGCAGAGATGGGGGACAGGGAGAGACCCAGTACTTC	CATSRDGGQGETQYF
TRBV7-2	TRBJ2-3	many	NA	TGTGCCAGCAGCTTAGCGACAGGCCCTATTACGCAGTATTTT	CASSLATGPITQYF
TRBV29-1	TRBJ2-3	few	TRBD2	TGCAGCGTTGCCGGGACTAGCGGGGGGATTCTATTTTTAGATACGCAGTATTTT	CSVAGTSGGILFLDTQYF
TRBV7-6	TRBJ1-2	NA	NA	TGTGCCAGCAGCTTGGGATTCCCTAACTATGGCTACACCTTC	CASSLGFPNYGYTF
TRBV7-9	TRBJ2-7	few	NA	TGTGCCAGCAGCTTAAGCAGCATTGCCTACGAGCAGTACTTC	CASSLSSIAYEQYF
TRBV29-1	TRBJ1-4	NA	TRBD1	TGCAGCGTTCTTGACAGGGAAACTAATGAAAAACTGTTTTTT	CSVLDRETNEKLFF
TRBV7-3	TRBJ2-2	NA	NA	TGTGCCAGCAGCTTAAGTCACACGACCGGGGAGCCGTTTTTT	CASSLSHTTGEPFF
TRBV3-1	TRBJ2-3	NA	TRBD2	TGTGCCAGCAGCCAAGACCTCCTAGCGGGGGGACGCACAGATACGCAGTATTTT	CASSQDLLAGGRTDTQYF
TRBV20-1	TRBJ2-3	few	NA	TGCAGTGCCCGGGGTTTGGGGGGGGGCCCCACAGATACGCAGTATTTT	CSARGLGGGPTDTQYF
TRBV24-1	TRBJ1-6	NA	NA	TGTGCCACCAGTGACCCCGGACGGAATTCACCCCTCCACTTT	CATSDPGRNSPLHF
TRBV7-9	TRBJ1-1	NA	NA	TGTGCCAGCAGCTTAGCGAGGACAGCGACTGAAGCTTTCTTT	CASSLARTATEAFF
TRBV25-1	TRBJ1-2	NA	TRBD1	TGTACCAGCAGGGGGGACTATGGCTACACCTTC	CTSRGDYGYTF
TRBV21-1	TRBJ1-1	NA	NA	TGTGCCAGCAGCTCTCAGGGGGCGGCTGAAGCTTTCTTT	CASSSQGAAEAFF
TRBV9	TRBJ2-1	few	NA	TGTGCCAGCAGCACGGGTGGTCAATTGCCCAACGAGCAGTTCTTC	CASSTGGQLPNEQFF
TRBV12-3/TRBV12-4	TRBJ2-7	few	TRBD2	TGTGCCAGCATCGGGGGGGGCGACGAGCAGTACTTC	CASIGGGDEQYF
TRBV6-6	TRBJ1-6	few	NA	TGTGCCAGCAGGGGGGAGGGTAGAGATAATTCACCCCTCCACTTT	CASRGEGRDNSPLHF
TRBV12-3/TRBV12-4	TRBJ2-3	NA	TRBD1	TGTGCCAGCAGTTTAGCGCTAAGACAGGGGGCGCGGGTAGATACGCAGTATTTT	CASSLALRQGARVDTQYF
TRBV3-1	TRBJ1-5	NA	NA	TGTGCCAGCAGCCCTGGAACCGCAATTCCAATTCCCCAGCATTTT	CASSPGTAIPIPQHF
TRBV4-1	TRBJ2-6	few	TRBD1	TGCGCCAGCAGCCAAGATGGGGGGACAGGGGGCCGATCACTGGCTGGGGCCAACGTCCTGACTTTC	CASSQDGGTGGRSLAGANVLTF
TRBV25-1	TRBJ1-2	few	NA	TGTGCCAGCAGCCATTTAACAGGATCTCACTATGGCTGCACCTTC	CASSHLTGSHYGCTF
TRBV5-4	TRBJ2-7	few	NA	TGTACCAGCAGCGCGGACAGCTTCTACGAGCAGTACTTC	CTSSADSFYEQYF
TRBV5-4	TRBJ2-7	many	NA	TGTGCCAGCAGCCCCATGGTGGGACCCTACGAGCAGTACTTC	CASSPMVGPYEQYF
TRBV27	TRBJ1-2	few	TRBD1	TGTGCCAGCAGTTTACGAGGGACAGGGGGGCACTATGGCTACACCTTC	CASSLRGTGGHYGYTF
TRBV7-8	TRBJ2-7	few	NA	TGTGCCAGCAGCTTATACGTCGGGGGAGACTACGAGCAGTACTTC	CASSLYVGGDYEQYF
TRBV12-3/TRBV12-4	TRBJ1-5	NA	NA	TGTGCCAGCAGTTTTCAGGGCTTCAATCAGCCCCAGCATTTT	CASSFQGFNQPQHF
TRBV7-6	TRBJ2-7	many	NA	TGTGCCAGCAGCTATTCACTTAACTACGAGCAGTACTTC	CASSYSLNYEQYF
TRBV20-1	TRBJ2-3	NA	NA	TGCAGTGCTAGACGACCAAGGAGCACAGATACGCAGTATTTT	CSARRPRSTDTQYF
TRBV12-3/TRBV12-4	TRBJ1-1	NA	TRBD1	TGTGCCACCGTCCCGGGACAGGAGACGGGGGCTGAAGCTTTCTTT	CATVPGQETGAEAFF